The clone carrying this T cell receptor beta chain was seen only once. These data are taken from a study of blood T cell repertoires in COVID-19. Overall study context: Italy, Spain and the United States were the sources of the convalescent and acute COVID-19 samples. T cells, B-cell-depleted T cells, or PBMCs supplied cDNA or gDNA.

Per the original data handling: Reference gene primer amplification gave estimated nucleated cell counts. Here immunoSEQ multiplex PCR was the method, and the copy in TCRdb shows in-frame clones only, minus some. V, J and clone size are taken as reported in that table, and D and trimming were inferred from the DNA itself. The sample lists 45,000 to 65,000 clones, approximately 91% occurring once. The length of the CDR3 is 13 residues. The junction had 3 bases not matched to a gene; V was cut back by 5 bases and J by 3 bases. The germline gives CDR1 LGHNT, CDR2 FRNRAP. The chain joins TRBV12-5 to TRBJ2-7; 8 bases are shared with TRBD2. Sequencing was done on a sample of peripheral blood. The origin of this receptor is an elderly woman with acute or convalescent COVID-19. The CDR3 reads CASGPGTSYEQYF. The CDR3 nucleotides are TGTGCTAGTGGTCCCGGGACTAGCTACGAGCAGTACTTC. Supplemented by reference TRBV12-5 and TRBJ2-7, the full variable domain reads DARVTQTPRHKVTEMGQEVTMRCQPILGHNTVFWYRQTMMQGLELLAYFRNRAPLDDSGMPKDRFSAEMPDATLATLKIQPSEPRDSAVYFCASGPGTSYEQYFGPGTRLTVT.